Listed below are T cell receptor beta chains from one sample, sequenced in a study of T cells in Graves' hyperthyroidism and ophthalmopathy. TCRdb reprocessed the multiplex PCR reads with MiXCR, giving one entry per CDR3 protein. Here the sample spans 500,000 or so distinct CDR3 sequences, under 20% being singletons. Sequenced material: blood. These receptor sequences come from a woman aged 18-35 years with Graves' ophthalmopathy. Each CDR3 is given with its conserved first and last residue. A D gene is named only where the DNA matches it firmly. Size tells how often a clone was seen (once, few, many) or the class of an expanded clone, and some rows leave it out.

>TRBJ2-3|TRBV20-1|many|TRBD2
CSARDPGGPSTDTQYF
TGCAGTGCTAGAGATCCGGGGGGGCCCAGCACAGATACGCAGTATTTT
>TRBJ2-3|TRBV28|.|TRBD2
CASSLLRGTSGRAESTDTQYF
TGTGCCAGCAGTTTATTGCGGGGGACTAGCGGGAGGGCCGAGAGCACAGATACGCAGTATTTT
>TRBJ1-4|TRBV13|many|.
CASSLPGGEEKLFF
TGTGCCAGCAGCTTACCCGGGGGAGAGGAAAAACTGTTTTTT
>TRBJ2-1|TRBV27|.|.
CASSLAGINEQFF
TGTGCCAGCAGTTTAGCAGGGATCAATGAGCAGTTCTTC
>TRBJ1-1|TRBV2|.|.
CASQGLAGLNTEAFF
TGTGCCAGCCAGGGACTAGCGGGGCTGAACACTGAAGCTTTCTTT
>TRBJ1-5|TRBV6-2/TRBV6-3|.|TRBD1
CASRATDRGGGNQPQHF
TGTGCCAGCAGGGCAACGGACAGGGGCGGCGGCAATCAGCCCCAGCATTTT
>TRBJ1-1|TRBV5-8|many|.
CASSLAPEMNTEAFF
TGTGCCAGCAGCTTGGCCCCAGAGATGAACACTGAAGCTTTCTTT
>TRBJ2-7|TRBV4-3|many|.
CASSPYYRVSEQYF
TGCGCCAGCAGCCCTTACTACAGGGTCTCCGAGCAGTACTTC
>TRBJ2-1|TRBV20-1|.|TRBD2
CSARGVAGDVEQFF
TGCAGTGCTAGAGGTGTAGCGGGAGACGTTGAGCAGTTCTTC
>TRBJ1-5|TRBV19|few|.
CASSMHSLSNQPQHF
TGTGCCAGTAGTATGCACAGCCTCTCCAATCAGCCCCAGCATTTT
>TRBJ1-6|TRBV6-1|many|TRBD1
CASSTTRRGFYNSPLHF
TGTGCCAGCAGTACTACACGCAGGGGGTTCTATAATTCACCCCTCCACTTT
>TRBJ2-1|TRBV15|.|TRBD2
CATNAGGNEQFF
TGTGCCACAAATGCGGGGGGCAATGAGCAGTTCTTC
>TRBJ2-1|TRBV11-2|many|TRBD1
CASRQQGINEQFF
TGTGCCAGCAGACAACAGGGGATCAATGAGCAGTTCTTC
>TRBJ2-3|TRBV19|few|.
CASSIIGADTQYF
TGTGCCAGTAGTATAATCGGGGCAGATACGCAGTATTTT
>TRBJ2-1|TRBV11-2|many|.
CASSLKRFEQFF
TGTGCCAGCAGCCTCAAACGGTTTGAGCAGTTCTTC
>TRBJ2-1|TRBV5-1|.|TRBD2
CASSLEASGSNEQFF
TGCGCCAGCAGCTTAGAGGCTAGCGGGAGCAATGAGCAGTTCTTC
>TRBJ2-7|TRBV4-2|.|.
CASSQDRWGAGEQYF
TGTGCCAGCAGCCAAGATCGGTGGGGCGCGGGCGAGCAGTACTTC
>TRBJ1-2|TRBV6-1|.|.
CASRIQGIYGYTF
TGTGCCAGCAGAATACAGGGAATCTATGGCTACACCTTC
>TRBJ2-7|TRBV30|many|.
CAWSRGLIYEQYF
TGTGCCTGGAGTAGAGGACTCATCTACGAGCAGTACTTC
>TRBJ1-6|TRBV7-9|few|.
CASSLVVDDSPLHF
TGTGCCAGCAGCTTAGTTGTGGACGATTCACCCCTCCACTTT
>TRBJ2-7|TRBV10-3|few|TRBD1
CATGTDYSLGEQYF
TGTGCCACCGGGACAGACTACTCCTTGGGGGAGCAGTACTTC
>TRBJ2-3|TRBV19|.|.
CASRGLEAGTDTQYF
TGTGCCAGTCGTGGCTTAGAGGCGGGGACAGATACGCAGTATTTT
>TRBJ2-7|TRBV29-1|.|.
CSAVLRGSYEQYF
TGCAGCGCCGTTTTACGGGGATCCTACGAGCAGTACTTC
>TRBJ2-1|TRBV7-2|few|.
CASSLLGHSYNEQFF
TGTGCCAGCAGCTTATTGGGACATTCCTACAATGAGCAGTTCTTC
>TRBJ1-2|TRBV2|many|.
CASSDQVSSLTF
TGTGCCAGCAGTGATCAGGTCTCTTCGCTTACCTTC
>TRBJ1-2|TRBV4-2|.|.
CASSQDDTASNYGYTF
TGTGCCAGCAGCCAAGATGACACAGCCTCTAACTATGGCTACACCTTC
>TRBJ2-5|TRBV12-3/TRBV12-4|many|.
CASSSGRVSKTQYF
TGTGCCAGCAGTTCTGGCAGGGTGTCGAAGACCCAGTACTTC
>TRBJ1-2|TRBV20-1|few|TRBD1
CSARVRDRLGGTYGYTF
TGCAGTGCTAGAGTACGGGACAGGCTGGGGGGAACCTATGGCTACACCTTC
>TRBJ2-3|TRBV29-1|many|TRBD2
CSVHGASGSPDTQYF
TGCAGCGTTCATGGGGCTAGCGGGTCCCCAGATACGCAGTATTTT
>TRBJ1-3|TRBV30|many|.
CAWSVKGSLSGNTIYF
TGTGCCTGGAGTGTAAAGGGCAGCCTCTCTGGAAACACCATATATTTT
>TRBJ2-7|TRBV11-2|many|.
CASSLGRVHEQYF
TGTGCCAGCAGCCTCGGAAGGGTCCACGAGCAGTACTTC
>TRBJ2-6|TRBV20-1|few|TRBD2
CSAREGLAGGPRGANVLTF
TGCAGTGCTAGAGAAGGACTAGCGGGGGGGCCGAGAGGGGCCAACGTCCTGACTTTC
>TRBJ1-2|TRBV28|.|.
CASSLEYCGYTF
TGTGCCAGCAGTTTAGAGTACTGTGGCTACACCTTC
>TRBJ1-1|TRBV2|many|.
CASSTRGVVNTEAFF
TGTGCCAGCAGTACGCGTGGGGTTGTAAACACTGAAGCTTTCTTT
>TRBJ1-5|TRBV12-3/TRBV12-4|many|TRBD1
CASRTGGSNQPQHF
TGTGCCAGCAGGACAGGGGGGAGCAATCAGCCCCAGCATTTT
>TRBJ2-3|TRBV30|many|TRBD2
CAWGTSGTDTQYF
TGTGCCTGGGGGACTAGCGGCACAGATACGCAGTATTTT
>TRBJ2-7|TRBV5-1|many|TRBD2
CASSLSSGGSYEQYF
TGCGCCAGCAGCTTGTCCAGCGGGGGATCCTACGAGCAGTACTTC
>TRBJ2-1|TRBV5-4|few|TRBD1
CASSSPTGTANNEQFF
TGTGCCAGCAGCTCACCAACCGGGACAGCCAACAATGAGCAGTTCTTC
>TRBJ1-1|TRBV4-1|few|.
CASSHPAGAAFF
TGCGCCAGCAGCCACCCCGCCGGGGCAGCTTTCTTT
>TRBJ2-7|TRBV29-1|many|TRBD2
CSVESASGRAAYEQYF
TGCAGCGTTGAGTCGGCTAGCGGGAGGGCCGCCTACGAGCAGTACTTC
>TRBJ2-1|TRBV6-6|many|TRBD2
CASSYSPGRDEQFF
TGTGCCAGCAGTTACTCGCCGGGGAGGGATGAGCAGTTCTTC
>TRBJ1-1|TRBV6-2/TRBV6-3|many|.
CASSYSLAEAFF
TGTGCCAGCAGTTACTCATTGGCTGAAGCTTTCTTT